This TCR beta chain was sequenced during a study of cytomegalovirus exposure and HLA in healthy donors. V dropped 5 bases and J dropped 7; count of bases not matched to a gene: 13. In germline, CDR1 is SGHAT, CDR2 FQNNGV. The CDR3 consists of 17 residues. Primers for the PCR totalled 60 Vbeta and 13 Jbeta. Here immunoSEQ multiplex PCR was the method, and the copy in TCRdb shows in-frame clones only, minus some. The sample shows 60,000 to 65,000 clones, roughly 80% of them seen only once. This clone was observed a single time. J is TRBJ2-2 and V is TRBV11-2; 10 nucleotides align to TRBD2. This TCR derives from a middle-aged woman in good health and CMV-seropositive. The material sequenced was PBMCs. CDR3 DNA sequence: TGTGCCAGCAGCCATTTAAGCGGGGGGGCCGTAAGCGGGGAGCTGTTTTTT. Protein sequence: CASSHLSGGAVSGELFF. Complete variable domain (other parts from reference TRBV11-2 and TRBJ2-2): EAGVAQSPRYKIIEKRQSVAFWCNPISGHATLYWYQQILGQGPKLLIQFQNNGVVDDSQLPKDRFSAERLKGVDSTLKIQPAKLEDSAVYLCASSHLSGGAVSGELFFGEGSRLTVL.